This TCR beta chain was obtained from a study of cytomegalovirus exposure and HLA in healthy donors. Regarding donors, all were healthy bone marrow donors. Findings and caveats of the study: From TCR beta sequences, most subjects' HLA-A and HLA-B alleles were reportedly predicted accurately. In a later analysis, a missense DCLRE1C variant was linked to TCR beta V- and J-gene trimming.

Concerning this clone itself: Its cognate antigen is unknown.

This CDR3 has 13 amino acids. V lost 4 bases and J lost 4, with 9 bases in between. Germline V gene sequence: CDR1 SGHRS, CDR2 YFSETQ. The PCR used 60 Vbeta and 13 Jbeta primers. Sequencing used immunoSEQ multiplex PCR; TCRdb keeps in-frame clones, though not all of them. Among 85,000 to 90,000 clones listed, around 84% were seen once. V is TRBV5-1 and J is TRBJ2-1; the D gene is possibly TRBD2 (5 bases). The sequence was obtained from a man aged 35-49 years in good health and CMV-seropositive. The specimen was PBMCs. CDR3 amino acids: CASSGRGYNEQFF. CDR3 nucleotides: TGCGCCAGCAGCGGGAGAGGGTACAATGAGCAGTTCTTC. The full variable domain, its missing parts supplied by reference TRBV5-1 and TRBJ2-1, is KAGVTQTPRYLIKTRGQQVTLSCSPISGHRSVSWYQQTPGQGLQFLFEYFSETQRNKGNFPGRFSGRQFSNSRSEMNVSTLELGDSALYLCASSGRGYNEQFFGPGTRLTVL.